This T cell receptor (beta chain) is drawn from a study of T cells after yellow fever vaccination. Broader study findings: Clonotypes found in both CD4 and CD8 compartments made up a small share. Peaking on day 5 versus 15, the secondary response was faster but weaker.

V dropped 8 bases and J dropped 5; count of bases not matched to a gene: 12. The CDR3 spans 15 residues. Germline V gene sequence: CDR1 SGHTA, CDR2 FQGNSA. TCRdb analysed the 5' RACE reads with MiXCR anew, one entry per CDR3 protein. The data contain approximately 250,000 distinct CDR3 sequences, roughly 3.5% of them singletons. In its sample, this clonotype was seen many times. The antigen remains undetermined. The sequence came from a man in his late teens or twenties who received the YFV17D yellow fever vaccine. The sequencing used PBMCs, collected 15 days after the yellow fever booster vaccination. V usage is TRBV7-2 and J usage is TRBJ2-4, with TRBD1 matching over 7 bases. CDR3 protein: CASSPYTGTENIQYF. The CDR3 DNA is TGTGCCAGCTCCCCTTACACCGGGACAGAAAACATTCAGTACTTC.